These 13 T cell receptor beta chains originate from one sample sequenced in a study of blood T cell repertoires in COVID-19. TCRdb keeps only in-frame clones here, not all; method: immunoSEQ multiplex PCR. The table lists 40,000 to 50,000 clones, approximately 86% of them singletons. The specimen sequenced was peripheral blood. The origin of the receptors is a man aged 45-65 years with active COVID-19.

This chain joins TRBV7-2 and TRBJ1-3; perhaps TRBD1 as D (5 bases). Germline V gene sequence: CDR1 SGHTA, CDR2 FQGNSA. Trimming removed 6 bases at V and 4 bases at J, with 7 bases between. The CDR3 spans 12 residues. CDR3 nucleotide sequence: TGTGCCAGCAGAAGACAGGGAAACACCATATATTTT. The encoded protein is CASRRQGNTIYF.

This clone appeared once. The rearrangement links TRBV5-4 to TRBJ2-1; 9 bases match TRBD2. The V and J ends lost 1 base and 4 bases, in that order; junction bases with no gene match: 3. CDR1 is SGHNT and CDR2 is YYREEE in the germline V gene (reference sequence). The CDR3 runs 15 residues. The CDR3 here is CASSLLTSGYNEQFF. The CDR3 DNA sequence: TGTGCCAGCAGCTTGCTAACTAGCGGGTACAATGAGCAGTTCTTC.

The V call is TRBV28, the J call TRBJ1-5; possible D gene TRBD1, 6 bases. From germline, CDR1 is MDHEN and CDR2 SYDVKM. V dropped 7 bases and J dropped 0 bases, with 10 bases sitting between them. The length of the CDR3 is 14 residues. The CDR3 is CASIRTASNQPQHF. CDR3 DNA: TGTGCCAGCATCAGGACAGCTAGCAATCAGCCCCAGCATTTT.

The chain employs TRBV4-3 and TRBJ2-7; 8 bases are a match to TRBD1. Germline CDR1 and CDR2: LGHNA and YSLEER. V shed 0 bases and J 3 bases; nucleotides not matched to a gene: 4. CDR3 length: 15 residues. CDR3 nucleotide sequence: TGCGCCAGCAGCCAAGAACGACAGGGGAACTACGAGCAGTACTTC. Encoded protein: CASSQERQGNYEQYF.

The sample holds a few counts of this clone. This chain uses TRBV9 with TRBJ1-5; D ambiguous. The CDR3 consists of 14 residues. The germline V gene encodes CDR1 SGDLS and CDR2 YYNGEE. V lost 0 bases and J lost 10, with 14 bases in between. The CDR3 loop is CASSVVGGEDPQHF. CDR3 bases: TGTGCCAGCAGCGTAGTAGGCGGGGAGGATCCCCAGCATTTT.

CDR3 bases: TGCGCCAGCAGCTTGGACTCGGGATTTTCACCCCTCCACTTT. This translates into CASSLDSGFSPLHF. The chain combines TRBV5-1 with TRBJ1-6; D is unresolved. V was clipped by 0 bases and J by 9 bases, with 10 bases between them. This CDR3 contains 14 residues. Germline CDR1 reads SGHRS; CDR2 reads YFSETQ.

The chain uses TRBV5-1 and TRBJ1-1, with 10 bases matching TRBD1. V gave up 0 bases and J gave up 10 bases; unmatched junction bases: 6. The CDR3 sequence is 14 residues long. From germline, CDR1 is SGHRS and CDR2 YFSETQ. The chain's CDR3 is CASSLGHGQGGAFF. DNA for the CDR3: TGCGCCAGCAGCTTGGGGCATGGACAGGGGGGAGCTTTCTTT. Full variable domain (remainder filled in from reference TRBV5-1 and TRBJ1-1): KAGVTQTPRYLIKTRGQQVTLSCSPISGHRSVSWYQQTPGQGLQFLFEYFSETQRNKGNFPGRFSGRQFSNSRSEMNVSTLELGDSALYLCASSLGHGQGGAFFGQGTRLTVV.

This chain joins TRBV12-5 and TRBJ1-1; D is ambiguous. V was shortened by 5 bases and J by 1 base, with 14 bases between the two germline ends. In germline, CDR1 is LGHNT, CDR2 FRNRAP. The CDR3 runs 15 residues. The CDR3 here is CASGKHKTENTEAFF. In nucleotides, the CDR3 is TGTGCTAGTGGTAAACACAAAACAGAGAACACTGAAGCTTTCTTT.

The chain recombines TRBV28 with TRBJ1-2; 9 positions agree with TRBD1. The length of the CDR3 is 14 residues. The junction had 8 bases not matched to a gene; V was cut back by 6 bases and J by 6 bases. Germline CDR1 reads MDHEN; CDR2 reads SYDVKM. CDR3 nucleotides: TGTGCCAGCAGCCGCCGGGACAGGGAGAATGGCTACACCTTC. Translated, it gives CASSRRDRENGYTF.

The V and J genes are TRBV6-5 and TRBJ2-7; TRBD1 aligns across 11 bases. Germline V CDR1 and CDR2: MNHEY, SVGAGI. V was pared by 0 bases and J by 4 bases, with 2 bases of the junction left unmatched. The CDR3 covers 15 residues. As DNA, the CDR3 is TGTGCCAGCAGTTACTCCGGGACAGGGGGATACGAGCAGTACTTC. Translated: CASSYSGTGGYEQYF.

The chain uses TRBV4-1 and TRBJ2-1; D is ambiguous. Germline-derived CDR1 and CDR2 are MGHRA and YSYEKL. This CDR3 contains 12 residues. V shed 1 base and J shed 9 bases, with 7 bases lying between them. CDR3 sequence: CASSQVAGEQFF. The DNA for the CDR3 is TGCGCCAGCAGCCAAGTTGCAGGTGAGCAGTTCTTC.

The genes are TRBV7-2 and TRBJ1-2; D might be TRBD1 (6 bases). This CDR3 spans 16 amino acids. Germline values: CDR1 SGHTA, CDR2 FQGNSA. Trimming cost V 2 bases and J 8 bases, with 21 bases left between them. CDR3 DNA: TGTGCCAGCAGCTTACGTGCGGGGGCAGGTCTACAGGGCTACACCTTC. This gives the protein CASSLRAGAGLQGYTF. Full variable domain (remainder filled in from reference TRBV7-2 and TRBJ1-2): GAGVSQSPSNKVTEKGKDVELRCDPISGHTALYWYRQSLGQGLEFLIYFQGNSAPDKSGLPSDRFSAERTGGSVSTLTIQRTQQEDSAVYLCASSLRAGAGLQGYTFGSGTRLTVV.

The rearrangement links TRBV28 to TRBJ2-1, with 7 bases fitting TRBD2. With V trimmed by 5 bases and J by 2 bases, 6 bases remained unmatched. The V gene's germline CDR1 is MDHEN and CDR2 SYDVKM. The CDR3 is 15 amino acids. Here the CDR3 reads CASSLGSGTYNEQFF. For the CDR3, the DNA is TGTGCCAGCAGTCTGGGGAGCGGGACCTACAATGAGCAGTTCTTC.